These 31 T cell receptor beta chains share one sample of origin, sequenced in a study of shared clonotypes between healthy human individuals. Clones were read by immunoSEQ multiplex PCR, and TCRdb kept only the in-frame ones, dropping some. The repertoire holds about 2.2 million clones, with under 95% as singletons. Selected positively for CCR7 and CD45RO-negative, naive CD8 cells excluded terminally differentiated effector memory CD45RA+ cells. Sequencing input: naive CD8+ T cells from PBMCs. The receptors here all came from a man aged 18 to 29 in good health. Some clones in this sample may be carry-over from other donors' samples.

The gene calls are TRBV7-8 and TRBJ2-7; 8 nucleotides align to TRBD2. V was clipped by 4 bases and J by 4 bases; unmatched bases: 9. The CDR3 has 15 amino acids. Germline CDR1 is SGHVS and CDR2 is FQNEAQ. The CDR3 DNA reads TGTGCCAGCAGCTCAAGGGGGGGACTAGAGTACGAGCAGTACTTC. Translated, it gives CASSSRGGLEYEQYF.

V usage is TRBV11-1 and J usage is TRBJ2-5, with a tentative D call TRBD1 (5 bases). Germline V gives CDR1 SGHAT, CDR2 FQDESV (reference sequence). V was clipped by 3 bases and J by 4 bases, with 9 bases between them. CDR3 size: 13 residues. CDR3 coding DNA: TGTGCCAGCAGCTTGGGTGGGGCAGAGACCCAGTACTTC. Translation gives CASSLGGAETQYF.

This clone has a single count. The J gene is TRBJ1-5, the V gene TRBV5-8, with 9 positions matching TRBD1. The trim removed 2 bases at V and 0 bases at J, leaving 6 bases unmatched. Germline CDR1 SGHTS, CDR2 YDEGEE. This CDR3 has 17 amino acids. CDR3 sequence: CASSLTTGGYSNQPQHF. The CDR3 region has the DNA TGTGCCAGCAGCTTAACAACAGGGGGCTATAGCAATCAGCCCCAGCATTTT.

The table lists this clone with a few counts. One junction end disagrees with the germline gene, perhaps due to a read error. The chain's CDR3 is CASSLGRPSTSF. The CDR3 nucleotides are TGTGCCAGCAGCTTAGGTCGACCATCGACTTCCTTC. The chain is built from TRBV11-2 and TRBJ1-2; D not resolved. Germline CDR1 SGHAT, CDR2 FQNNGV. The CDR3 runs 12 residues. The full variable domain, its missing parts supplied by reference TRBV11-2 and TRBJ1-2, is EAGVAQSPRYKIIEKRQSVAFWCNPISGHATLYWYQQILGQGPKLLIQFQNNGVVDDSQLPKDRFSAERLKGVDSTLKIQPAKLEDSAVYLCASSLGRPSTSFGSGTRLTVV.

CDR3 in DNA: TGTGCCAGTAGGGTTGGTGGGGACGGGGGCAAAAACATTCAGTACTTC. It encodes CASRVGGDGGKNIQYF. The chain couples TRBV10-3 to TRBJ2-4, with a weak D call TRBD2 (6 bases). The V gene's germline CDR1 is ENHRY and CDR2 SYGVKD. Trimming stripped 10 bases from V and 3 bases from J, with 22 bases between. This CDR3 has 16 residues.

The chain couples TRBV5-1 to TRBJ2-1, with no clear D. Germline-derived CDR1 and CDR2 are SGHRS and YFSETQ. Trimming took off 4 bases at V and 0 bases at J, with 14 bases between the two ends. The CDR3 has 16 amino acids. CDR3 bases: TGCGCCAGCAGCCCTCCACCCATGAGCTCCTACAATGAGCAGTTCTTC. Encoded protein: CASSPPPMSSYNEQFF.

As concerns this clone: Other nucleotide sequences in the sample specify the same CDR3. The V gene is TRBV27, the J gene TRBJ2-7, with 7 bases lining up with TRBD1. This CDR3 spans 14 amino acids. Trimming removed 2 bases from V and 5 bases from J; junction bases left unmatched: 6. Germline V gene sequence: CDR1 MNHEY, CDR2 SMNVEV (reference sequence). The CDR3 loop is CASSLRQGGNEQYF. The CDR3 DNA follows: TGTGCCAGCAGTTTACGACAGGGTGGAAACGAGCAGTACTTC.

The V gene is TRBV5-1, the J gene TRBJ2-7; D possibly corresponds to TRBD1 (6 bases). The CDR3 loop spans 14 amino acids. CDR1 SGHRS and CDR2 YFSETQ come from the germline V gene. Trimming stripped 4 bases from V and 4 bases from J, with 15 bases between. The CDR3 DNA is TGCGCCAGCAGCCCGGGATCCACAGGGTACGAGCAGTACTTC. Translating it yields CASSPGSTGYEQYF. The entire variable domain, with the rest obtained from reference TRBV5-1 and TRBJ2-7, is as follows: KAGVTQTPRYLIKTRGQQVTLSCSPISGHRSVSWYQQTPGQGLQFLFEYFSETQRNKGNFPGRFSGRQFSNSRSEMNVSTLELGDSALYLCASSPGSTGYEQYFGPGTRLTVT.

The V gene is TRBV7-9, the J gene TRBJ2-1; 12 nucleotides align to TRBD2. The ends lost 3 bases at V and 8 bases at J; junction bases unmatched: 5. From germline, CDR1 is SEHNR and CDR2 FQNEAQ (reference sequence). The CDR3 totals 15 residues. The CDR3 nucleotides read TGTGCCAGCAGCTTCCTAGCGGGAGGGCTCCATGAGCAGTTCTTC. It translates to CASSFLAGGLHEQFF.

The V call is TRBV9, the J call TRBJ1-3, with 7 nucleotides matching TRBD1. This CDR3 has 17 residues. Germline V gene lookup returns CDR1 SGDLS and CDR2 YYNGEE. Losses at the gene ends were 3 bases for V and 3 bases for J; bases not matched to a gene: 12. The CDR3 DNA reads as TGTGCCAGCAGCGGGGACAGCTGGGGTTCCTTTGGAAACACCATATATTTT. This encodes CASSGDSWGSFGNTIYF.

This clone is a singleton in its sample. The rearrangement links TRBV6-5 to TRBJ2-1; D may match TRBD1 or TRBD2 (5 bases each). Germline values: CDR1 MNHEY, CDR2 SVGAGI. This CDR3 region has 14 residues. Trimming pared 6 bases from V and 5 bases from J, leaving 14 bases between. The CDR3 sequence is CASRPNGAHNEQFF. The CDR3 DNA follows: TGTGCCAGCAGACCCAACGGGGCCCACAATGAGCAGTTCTTC.

The chain couples TRBV4-2 to TRBJ1-1, with 7 bases matching TRBD1. The J segment lost 3 bases and the V segment lost 4 bases, leaving 5 bases of the junction unmatched. Germline loops: CDR1 LGHNA, CDR2 YNFKEQ. The CDR3 consists of 14 residues. CDR3 sequence (DNA): TGTGCCAGCAGCCCTCACGACAGGGACACTGAAGCTTTCTTT. This gives the protein CASSPHDRDTEAFF.

Note on this clone: Within the sample, other DNA sequences also encode this same CDR3. This chain uses TRBV9 with TRBJ2-7; 8 bases map to TRBD1. Germline loops: CDR1 SGDLS, CDR2 YYNGEE. V dropped 0 bases and J dropped 3; count of bases not matched to a gene: 5. CDR3 length: 15 residues. CDR3 protein: CASSVVGGQGYEQYF. The CDR3 DNA follows: TGTGCCAGCAGCGTAGTGGGCGGACAGGGCTACGAGCAGTACTTC.

V and J are TRBV28 and TRBJ2-5, with unresolved D. The CDR3 runs to 13 residues. Germline V gives CDR1 MDHEN, CDR2 SYDVKM. Trimming removed 3 bases from V and 5 bases from J, with 10 bases in between. The CDR3 protein is CASSFGYVETQYF. In DNA form, the CDR3 reads TGTGCCAGCAGTTTCGGTTACGTTGAGACCCAGTACTTC.

This clone was seen a handful of times. The CDR3 spells CASRQGYYGYTF. The CDR3 region has the DNA TGTGCCAGCAGACAGGGATACTATGGCTACACCTTC. The chain is built from TRBV27 and TRBJ1-2, with D possibly TRBD1 on 6 matching bases. The CDR3 runs to 12 residues. With 6 bases removed from V and 3 bases from J, the gap between germline ends came to 8 bases. Germline-derived CDR1 and CDR2 are MNHEY and SMNVEV (reference sequence).

Comments on this clone: Other DNA sequences from this sample encode an identical CDR3 as well. The chain has TRBV27 and TRBJ2-2; tentatively, D is TRBD2 (6 bases). This CDR3 contains 13 residues. V lost 4 bases to trimming and J lost 5 bases, with 8 bases between them. The V gene's germline CDR1 is MNHEY and CDR2 SMNVEV (reference sequence). In DNA, the CDR3 is TGTGCCAGCAGTTCTCGGGGGACCGGGGAGCTGTTTTTT. Translated: CASSSRGTGELFF.

V and J are TRBV6-5 and TRBJ2-1; D not resolved. Trimming stripped 0 bases from V and 8 bases from J, with 8 bases between. Germline V gene sequence: CDR1 MNHEY, CDR2 SVGAGI. The CDR3 has 13 amino acids. CDR3 in amino acids: CASSYSRLYEQFF. In DNA, the CDR3 is TGTGCCAGCAGTTACTCCCGCCTGTATGAGCAGTTCTTC.

The chain links TRBV15 to TRBJ2-1; tentatively, D is TRBD1 (6 bases). The ends were cut back, 0 bases at V and 3 bases at J, with 12 bases in the middle. The V gene's germline CDR1 is LNHNV and CDR2 YYDKDF (reference sequence). The CDR3 totals 16 residues. This CDR3 is CATSRDHRDNYNEQFF. The CDR3 DNA is TGTGCCACCAGCAGAGATCACCGGGACAACTACAATGAGCAGTTCTTC.

The V gene is TRBV28, the J gene TRBJ1-4, with D unclear. Trimming took off 5 bases at V and 8 bases at J, with 18 bases between the two ends. In germline, CDR1 is MDHEN, CDR2 SYDVKM. The CDR3 spans 15 residues. CDR3 nucleotides: TGTGCCAGCAGTAATGGACCACTGGTGGGGGAAAAACTGTTTTTT. Translated, it gives CASSNGPLVGEKLFF. Complete variable domain (other parts from reference TRBV28 and TRBJ1-4): DVKVTQSSRYLVKRTGEKVFLECVQDMDHENMFWYRQDPGLGLRLIYFSYDVKMKEKGDIPEGYSVSREKKERFSLILESASTNQTSMYLCASSNGPLVGEKLFFGSGTQLSVL.

This chain uses TRBV28 with TRBJ1-1; tentatively, D is TRBD1 (6 bases). V was cut by 1 base and J by 10 bases, with 19 bases left in between. Per germline, CDR1 MDHEN and CDR2 SYDVKM. This CDR3 region has 15 residues. The CDR3 is CASSLFGTRTSLAFF. Written as DNA, the CDR3 is TGTGCCAGCAGTTTATTTGGGACACGGACTAGTTTAGCTTTCTTT. Complete variable domain (other parts from reference TRBV28 and TRBJ1-1): DVKVTQSSRYLVKRTGEKVFLECVQDMDHENMFWYRQDPGLGLRLIYFSYDVKMKEKGDIPEGYSVSREKKERFSLILESASTNQTSMYLCASSLFGTRTSLAFFGQGTRLTVV.

This chain links TRBV2 with TRBJ1-4, with 8 bases that match TRBD1. Germline V CDR1 and CDR2: SNHLY, FYNNEI. The CDR3 runs to 16 residues. V trimming: 6 bases; J trimming: 0 bases; junction bases outside the gene matches: 6. The CDR3 sequence is CASSPNRGATNEKLFF. The CDR3 DNA sequence: TGTGCCAGCAGCCCAAACAGGGGGGCAACTAATGAAAAACTGTTTTTT.

This chain links TRBV13 with TRBJ2-2; D might be TRBD1 (5 bases). Per germline, CDR1 PRHDT and CDR2 FYEKMQ (reference sequence). The CDR3 runs 12 residues. Trimming took 6 bases from V and 7 from J, leaving 9 bases between them. CDR3 bases: TGTGCCAGCAGTAATCAGGGCGGGGAGCTGTTTTTT. Translated: CASSNQGGELFF.

This chain uses TRBV12-2 with TRBJ2-2; TRBD1 is taken as the D call from the table, unchecked against the DNA. TRBV12-2 is a pseudogene. The CDR3 has 16 residues. Written as DNA, the CDR3 is TGTGCAAGTCGCTCCGTACCGGGACAAGACACCGGGGAGCTGTTTTTT. It is translated as CASRSVPGQDTGELFF.

This chain uses TRBV13 with TRBJ1-2, with no clear D. Trimming removed 0 bases at V and 6 bases at J, with 14 bases between. The CDR3 spans 15 residues. CDR1 is PRHDT and CDR2 is FYEKMQ in the germline V gene (reference sequence). CDR3 sequence: CASSLGRLDNDGYTF. In nucleotides, the CDR3 is TGTGCCAGCAGCTTAGGCCGCTTAGATAATGATGGCTACACCTTC.

This chain uses TRBV10-1 with TRBJ2-6; 9 positions agree with TRBD1. The J segment lost 2 bases and the V segment lost 2 bases, leaving 4 bases of the junction unmatched. The CDR3 consists of 17 residues. Germline assignment: CDR1 WNHNN and CDR2 SYGVQD (reference sequence). The CDR3, as DNA: TGCGCCAGCAGTGAGACAGGGACAGGGACTGGGGCCAACGTCCTGACTTTC. Its translation: CASSETGTGTGANVLTF.

The chain employs TRBV29-1 and TRBJ2-3; 7 bases fit TRBD2. The junction had 3 bases not matched to a gene; V was cut back by 4 bases and J by 2 bases. The CDR3 has 13 amino acids. Per germline, CDR1 SQVTM and CDR2 ANQGSEA. CDR3 DNA: TGCAGCGTTGCAGCGGGACTCACAGATACGCAGTATTTT. Translating it yields CSVAAGLTDTQYF.

The V call is TRBV28, the J call TRBJ2-3, with 10 nucleotides matching TRBD2. In germline, CDR1 is MDHEN, CDR2 SYDVKM. J lost 2 bases, V lost 8 bases, and 13 bases had no gene match. The CDR3 has 17 residues. The CDR3 nucleotides read TGTGCCAGCCCCAGAGACGGAGGGACTAGCGTCACAGATACGCAGTATTTT. This sequence encodes CASPRDGGTSVTDTQYF.

V and J are TRBV2 and TRBJ2-7; weak D call: TRBD1 (5 bases). With 7 bases removed from V and 5 bases from J, the gap between germline ends came to 15 bases. Looked up from germline, CDR1 is SNHLY and CDR2 is FYNNEI. CDR3 size: 13 residues. The CDR3 protein is CASNDRVLNEQYF. In DNA, the CDR3 is TGTGCCAGCAACGACAGAGTTCTGAACGAGCAGTACTTC.

The chain recombines TRBV7-9 with TRBJ1-1; D is unclear. With 1 base removed from V and 1 base from J, the gap between germline ends came to 16 bases. Germline V gives CDR1 SEHNR, CDR2 FQNEAQ (reference sequence). The CDR3 consists of 17 residues. The CDR3 DNA follows: TGTGCCAGCAGCTTAGGTGGTGGGCCGGCCTGGAACACTGAAGCTTTCTTT. Amino acid sequence: CASSLGGGPAWNTEAFF.

This chain links TRBV5-5 with TRBJ2-1; TRBD2 matches at 10 bases. CDR1 and CDR2 (germline): SGHKS, YYEKEE (reference sequence). The CDR3 runs to 14 residues. Unmatched junction bases numbered 13, after V lost 4 bases and J lost 15 bases. CDR3: CASSPTSGPLFGFF. CDR3 nucleotide sequence: TGTGCCAGCAGCCCGACTAGCGGGCCCCTGTTTGGGTTCTTC.

The chain has TRBV13 and TRBJ1-1; 8 bases match TRBD1. From germline, CDR1 is PRHDT and CDR2 FYEKMQ (reference sequence). This CDR3 region has 15 residues. V lost 4 bases and J lost 1; bases outside the gene matches: 5. The CDR3 nucleotides read TGTGCCAGCAGCTCTGCGGGACAGGCGAACACTGAAGCTTTCTTT. Translation: CASSSAGQANTEAFF.